This TCR beta chain was sequenced for a study of blood T cell repertoires in COVID-19. Overall study context: Nucleic acid was either cDNA or gDNA, and it came from T cells, B-cell-depleted T cells, or PBMCs.

Cohorts were assigned according to the clinical history that participants reported. Resolution of symptoms, clearance, or two negative PCRs was present in recovered Cohort 3 donors. Authors' processing steps: By means of reference gene primer amplification, nucleated cell counts were estimated. This table comes from immunoSEQ multiplex PCR, and its TCRdb copy is limited to in-frame clones, with some not included. The DNA gave D and trimming, while V, J and clone size come from that table. The sample carries about 170,000 clones, 89% recorded once. V was shortened by 0 bases and J by 2 bases, with 15 bases between the two germline ends. This CDR3 comprises 16 residues. Per germline, CDR1 SGHRS and CDR2 YFSETQ.

V is TRBV5-1 and J is TRBJ2-7; D is perhaps TRBD1 (6 bases). The specimen was PBMCs or T cells enriched from blood (not recorded which). This TCR derives from a woman aged 18-29 years who had recovered from COVID-19. Written as DNA, the CDR3 is TGCGCCAGCAGCTTGGGGTGGGACCGACAGGCCTACGAGCAGTACTTC. This codes for CASSLGWDRQAYEQYF.